This T cell receptor (beta chain) derives from a study of beta chain features in type 1 diabetes. Study-wide results and caveats: Patients with Type 1 diabetes showed moderately but significantly shorter TCRB CDR3s in all four CD4+ subsets. The study notes PCR might favor shorter templates equally in patients and controls.

Donors contributed one heparinised blood draw apiece, averaging about 116 mL. Via the markers CD45RO/CCR7/CD25/CD127/CD95/CD27, stem cell-like memory, regulatory, central memory and naive CD4+ cells were sorted. Deletions cut 5 bases from V and 6 bases from J, with 8 bases between. Germline CDR1 reads KGHSH; CDR2 reads LQKENI. The CDR3 covers 11 residues. Sequenced material consisted of expressed TCRB transcripts (all of the isolated RNA was reverse transcribed). Libraries were prepared by immunoSEQ multiplex PCR; TCRdb keeps only in-frame clonotypes and omits some of them. Here the sample spans approximately 260,000 clones, roughly 22% being singletons. This clone was detected a few times. The antigen remains undetermined.

The chain employs TRBV18 and TRBJ2-7; possibly TRBD1 for D (5 bases). The sample was naive CD4+ T cells from blood. This TCR came from a woman aged 40 to 50 with type 1 diabetes. The CDR3 here is CASSGAREQYF. In DNA form, the CDR3 reads TGTGCCAGCTCAGGGGCGCGCGAGCAGTACTTC.